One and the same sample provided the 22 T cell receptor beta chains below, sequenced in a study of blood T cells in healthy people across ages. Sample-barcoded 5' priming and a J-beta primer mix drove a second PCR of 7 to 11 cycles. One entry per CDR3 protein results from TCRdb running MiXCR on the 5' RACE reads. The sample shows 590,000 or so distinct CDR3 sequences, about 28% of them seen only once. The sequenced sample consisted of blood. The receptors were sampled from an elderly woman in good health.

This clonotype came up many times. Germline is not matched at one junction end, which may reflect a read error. In nucleotides, the CDR3 is TGCGCCGGCAGCCAAGCCGTGATGTCCAAAAACATTCAGTACTTC. It translates to CAGSQAVMSKNIQYF. This chain links TRBV4-3 with TRBJ2-4; D gene uncertain. CDR1 is LGHNA, CDR2 YSLEER, per germline. This CDR3 comprises 15 residues.

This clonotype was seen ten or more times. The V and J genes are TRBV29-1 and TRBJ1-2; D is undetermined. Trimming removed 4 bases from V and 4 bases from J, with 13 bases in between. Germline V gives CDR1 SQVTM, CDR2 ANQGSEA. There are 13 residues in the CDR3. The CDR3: CSVALARGYGYTF. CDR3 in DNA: TGCAGCGTTGCTCTTGCAAGAGGCTATGGCTACACCTTC.

The CDR3 DNA reads TGTGCCAGCAGCTTACCACAGGGGGCTACGGTCTCACCCCTCCACTTT. Protein sequence: CASSLPQGATVSPLHF. This chain joins TRBV7-3 and TRBJ1-6; 9 bases align to TRBD1. This CDR3 is built from 16 residues. Germline V gives CDR1 SGHTA, CDR2 FQGTGA. The J segment lost 10 bases and the V segment lost 2 bases, leaving 9 bases of the junction unmatched.

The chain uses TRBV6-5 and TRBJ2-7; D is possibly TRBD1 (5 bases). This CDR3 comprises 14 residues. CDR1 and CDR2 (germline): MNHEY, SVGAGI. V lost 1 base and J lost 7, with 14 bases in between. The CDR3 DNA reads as TGTGCCAGCAGTTACTTCGACAGACACAATGAGCAGTACTTC. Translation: CASSYFDRHNEQYF.

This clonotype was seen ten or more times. This CDR3 reads CSARVPPSEQFF. The CDR3, as DNA: TGCAGTGCTAGAGTCCCACCCTCGGAGCAGTTCTTC. The chain carries TRBV20-1 and TRBJ2-1; D is unresolved. The germline V gene has CDR1 DFQATT and CDR2 SNEGSKA (reference sequence). Trimming removed 1 base from V and 10 bases from J, with 11 bases in between. The CDR3 is 12 residues long.

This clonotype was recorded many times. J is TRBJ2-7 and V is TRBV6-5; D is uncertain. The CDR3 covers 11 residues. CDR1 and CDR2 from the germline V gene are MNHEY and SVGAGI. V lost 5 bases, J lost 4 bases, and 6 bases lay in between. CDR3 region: CASSDQYEQYF. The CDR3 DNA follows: TGTGCCAGCAGTGACCAGTACGAGCAGTACTTC.

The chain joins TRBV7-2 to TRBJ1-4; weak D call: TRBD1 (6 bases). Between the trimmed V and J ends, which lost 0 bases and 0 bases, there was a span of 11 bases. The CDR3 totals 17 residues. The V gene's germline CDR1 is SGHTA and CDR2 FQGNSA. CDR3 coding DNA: TGTGCCAGCAGCTTAGCCGGGGGGGCCACAACTAATGAAAAACTGTTTTTT. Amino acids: CASSLAGGATTNEKLFF.

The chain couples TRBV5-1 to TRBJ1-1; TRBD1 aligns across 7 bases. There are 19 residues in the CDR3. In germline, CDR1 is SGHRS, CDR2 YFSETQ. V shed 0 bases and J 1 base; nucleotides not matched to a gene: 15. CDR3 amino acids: CASSLARMMAGGRNTEAFF. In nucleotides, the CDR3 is TGCGCCAGCAGCTTGGCCAGGATGATGGCAGGGGGTAGGAACACTGAAGCTTTCTTT.

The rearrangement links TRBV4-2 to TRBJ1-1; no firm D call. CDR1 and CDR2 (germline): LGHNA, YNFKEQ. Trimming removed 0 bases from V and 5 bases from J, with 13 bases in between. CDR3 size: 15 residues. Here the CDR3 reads CASSQEMDWGTEAFF. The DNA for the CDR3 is TGTGCCAGCAGCCAAGAGATGGACTGGGGAACTGAAGCTTTCTTT.

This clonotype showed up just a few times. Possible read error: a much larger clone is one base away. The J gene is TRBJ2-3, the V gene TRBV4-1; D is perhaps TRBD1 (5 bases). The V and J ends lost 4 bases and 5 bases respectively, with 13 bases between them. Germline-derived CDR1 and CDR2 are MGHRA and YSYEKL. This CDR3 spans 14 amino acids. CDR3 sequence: CASSPGSERDTQYF. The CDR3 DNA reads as TGCGCCAGCAGCCCAGGGTCTGAGCGAGATACGCAGTATTTT.

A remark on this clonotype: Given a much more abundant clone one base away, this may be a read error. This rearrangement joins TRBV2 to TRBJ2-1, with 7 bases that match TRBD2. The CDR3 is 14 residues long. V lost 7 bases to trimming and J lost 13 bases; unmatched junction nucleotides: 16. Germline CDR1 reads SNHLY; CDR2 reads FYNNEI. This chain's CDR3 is CASTAGLNQETQFF. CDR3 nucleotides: TGTGCCAGCACCGCGGGACTAAACCAAGAGACCCAGTTCTTC.

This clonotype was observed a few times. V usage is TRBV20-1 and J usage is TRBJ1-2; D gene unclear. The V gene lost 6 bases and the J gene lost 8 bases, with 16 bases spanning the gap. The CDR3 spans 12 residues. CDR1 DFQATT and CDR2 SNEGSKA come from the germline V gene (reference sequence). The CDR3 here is CSASVGSGGYTF. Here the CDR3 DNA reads TGCAGTGCGTCAGTGGGGTCCGGGGGCTACACCTTC.

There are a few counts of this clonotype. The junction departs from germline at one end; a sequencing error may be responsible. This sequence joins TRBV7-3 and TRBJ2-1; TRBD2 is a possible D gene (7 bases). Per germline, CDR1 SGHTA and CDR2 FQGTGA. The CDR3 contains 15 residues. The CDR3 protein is CASGLVRGAWNEQFF. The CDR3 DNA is TGTGCCAGCGGCTTAGTCCGGGGGGCGTGGAATGAGCAGTTCTTC.

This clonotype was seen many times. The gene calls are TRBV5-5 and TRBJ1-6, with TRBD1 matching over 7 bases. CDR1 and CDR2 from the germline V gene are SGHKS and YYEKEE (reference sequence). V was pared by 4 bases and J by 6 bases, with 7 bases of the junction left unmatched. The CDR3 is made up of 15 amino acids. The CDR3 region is CASSPEGTANSPLHF. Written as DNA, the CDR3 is TGTGCCAGCAGCCCAGAGGGGACAGCTAATTCACCCCTCCACTTT. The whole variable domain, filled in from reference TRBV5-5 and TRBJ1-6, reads DAGVTQSPTHLIKTRGQQVTLRCSPISGHKSVSWYQQVLGQGPQFIFQYYEKEERGRGNFPDRFSARQFPNYSSELNVNALLLGDSALYLCASSPEGTANSPLHFGNGTRLTVT.

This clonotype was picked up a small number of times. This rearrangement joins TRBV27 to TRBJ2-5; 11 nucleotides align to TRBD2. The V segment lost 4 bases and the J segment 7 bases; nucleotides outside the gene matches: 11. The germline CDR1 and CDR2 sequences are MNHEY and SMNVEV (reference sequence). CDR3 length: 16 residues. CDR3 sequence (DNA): TGTGCCAGCAGTTCCCGAGGACTAGCGGGCCCGGGGACCCAGTACTTC. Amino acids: CASSSRGLAGPGTQYF.

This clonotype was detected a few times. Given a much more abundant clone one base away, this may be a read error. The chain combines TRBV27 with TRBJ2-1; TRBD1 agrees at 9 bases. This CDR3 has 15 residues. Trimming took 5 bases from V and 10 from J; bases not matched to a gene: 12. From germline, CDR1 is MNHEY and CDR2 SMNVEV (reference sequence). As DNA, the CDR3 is TGTGCCAGCAGTCTTACCGGGACAGGGATCTACGAGCAGTTCTTC. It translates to CASSLTGTGIYEQFF.

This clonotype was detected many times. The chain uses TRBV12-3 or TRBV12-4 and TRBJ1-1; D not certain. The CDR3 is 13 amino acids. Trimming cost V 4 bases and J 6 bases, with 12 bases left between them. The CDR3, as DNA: TGTGCCAGCAGTTCAAGGGCTGGGGCTGAAGCTTTCTTT. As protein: CASSSRAGAEAFF.

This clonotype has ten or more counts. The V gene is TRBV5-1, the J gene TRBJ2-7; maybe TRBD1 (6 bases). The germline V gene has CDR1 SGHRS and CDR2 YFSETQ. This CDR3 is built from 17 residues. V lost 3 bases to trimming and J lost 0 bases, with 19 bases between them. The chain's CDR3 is CASSSNEGTTYSYEQYF. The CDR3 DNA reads TGCGCCAGCAGCTCGAACGAAGGGACAACTTACTCCTACGAGCAGTACTTC.

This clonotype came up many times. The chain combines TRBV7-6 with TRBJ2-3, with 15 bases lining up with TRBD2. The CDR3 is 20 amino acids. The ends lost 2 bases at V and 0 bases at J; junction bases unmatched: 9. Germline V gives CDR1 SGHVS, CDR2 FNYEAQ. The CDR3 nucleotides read TGTGCCAGCAGCTTACCACCGGGACTAGCGGGGGGCTATAGCACAGATACGCAGTATTTT. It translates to CASSLPPGLAGGYSTDTQYF.

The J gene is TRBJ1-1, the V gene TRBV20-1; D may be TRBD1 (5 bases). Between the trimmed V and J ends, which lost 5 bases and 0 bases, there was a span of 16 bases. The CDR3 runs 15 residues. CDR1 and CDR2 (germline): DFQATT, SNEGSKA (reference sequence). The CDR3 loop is CSASTDISMNTEAFF. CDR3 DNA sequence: TGCAGTGCTTCGACAGATATTTCAATGAACACTGAAGCTTTCTTT.

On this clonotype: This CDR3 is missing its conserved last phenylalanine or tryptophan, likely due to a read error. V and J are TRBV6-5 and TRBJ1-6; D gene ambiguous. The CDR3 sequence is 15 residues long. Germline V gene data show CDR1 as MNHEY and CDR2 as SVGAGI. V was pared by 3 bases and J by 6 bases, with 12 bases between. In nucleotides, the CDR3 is TGTGCCAGCAGTTATTCGCGGAAGCCTAATTCACCCCTCCACGTT. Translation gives CASSYSRKPNSPLHV.

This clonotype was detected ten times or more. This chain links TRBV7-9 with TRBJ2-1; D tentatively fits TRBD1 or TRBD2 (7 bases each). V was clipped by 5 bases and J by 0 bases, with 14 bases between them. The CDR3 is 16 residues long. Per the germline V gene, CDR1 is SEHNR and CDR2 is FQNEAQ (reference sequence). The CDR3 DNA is TGTGCCAGCAGCCCCCGGGGGGACAGCTCCTACAATGAGCAGTTCTTC. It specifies CASSPRGDSSYNEQFF.